The 13 T cell receptor beta chains below come from one sample, sequenced in a study of T-cell reconstitution after alpha-beta-depleted transplantation in children. Molecular barcoding with unique molecular identifiers was used for the TCRbeta library. TCRdb reprocessed the PCR reads with MiXCR, giving one entry per CDR3 protein. This sample has fewer than 750,000 distinct CDR3 sequences, with under 30% found just once. This specimen was PBMCs, mostly from graft donor cells, taken 360 days after TCRalphabeta/CD19-depleted stem cell transplant. These receptors were taken from a boy under two years old who had a stem cell transplant for acute myeloid leukemia, so the T cells may come from the graft donor.

The genes are TRBV12-3 or TRBV12-4 and TRBJ2-1, with D hard to call. Trimming left V 3 bases short and J 5 bases short, with 11 bases between. The CDR3 length is 14 residues. The CDR3 DNA reads as TGTGCCAGCAGTTTTTGGCCGAATGACAATGAGCAGTTCTTC. Its protein is CASSFWPNDNEQFF.

The chain links TRBV18 to TRBJ2-7; weak D call: TRBD2 (5 bases). CDR3 length equals 14 residues. Trimming took 8 bases from V and 0 from J, leaving 14 bases between them. Germline CDR1 and CDR2: KGHSH and LQKENI. CDR3 sequence reads: CASLKSAGSYEQYF. In DNA, the CDR3 is TGTGCCAGCCTGAAGTCTGCGGGCTCCTACGAGCAGTACTTC.

There are a few counts of this clonotype. Possible read error: a much larger clone is one base away. The rearrangement joins TRBV20-1 to TRBJ2-3; TRBD2 agrees at 11 bases. Germline V gives CDR1 DFQATT, CDR2 SNEGSKA (reference sequence). The length of the CDR3 is 17 residues. CDR3 coding DNA: TGCTGTGCTTTCTCTAGCGGGGGGACCCATAGCACAGATACGCAGTATTTT. Residues: CCAFSSGGTHSTDTQYF.

This clonotype was seen ten or more times. V gene TRBV2 combines with J gene TRBJ2-5; 7 bases fit TRBD1. Unmatched junction bases numbered 10, after V lost 5 bases and J lost 4 bases. The germline V gene encodes CDR1 SNHLY and CDR2 FYNNEI. The CDR3 contains 15 residues. CDR3: CASSSPRTGGETQYF. The DNA for the CDR3 is TGTGCCAGCAGTTCCCCCCGGACAGGCGGAGAGACCCAGTACTTC.

This clonotype has a handful of counts. V gene TRBV12-3 or TRBV12-4 combines with J gene TRBJ2-6; 7 bases are shared with TRBD1. Trimming at V came to 1 base and at J to 4 bases, leaving 7 bases not matched to a gene. This CDR3 comprises 17 residues. The CDR3 DNA reads as TGTGCCAGCAGTTTAGGACAGGGAACGTTCGGGGCCAACGTCCTGACTTTC. It is translated as CASSLGQGTFGANVLTF.

There are many counts of this clonotype. The chain joins TRBV24-1 to TRBJ2-6; a weak D match, TRBD1 (5 bases). This CDR3 spans 15 amino acids. Trimming removed 3 bases at V and 4 bases at J, with 9 bases between. Germline lookup yields CDR1 KGHDR and CDR2 SFDVKD. CDR3 sequence (DNA): TGTGCCACCAGTGATCAGGGAACAGGGGCCAACGTCCTGACTTTC. As protein: CATSDQGTGANVLTF.

The V gene is TRBV5-1, the J gene TRBJ1-5; 8 bases are shared with TRBD1. Per germline, CDR1 SGHRS and CDR2 YFSETQ. V trimming: 3 bases; J trimming: 5 bases; junction bases outside the gene matches: 7. This CDR3 spans 15 amino acids. The CDR3 DNA is TGCGCCAGCAGCTCCCAGGGGGCCCGTGATCAGCCCCAGCATTTT. This sequence encodes CASSSQGARDQPQHF.

Many counts were recorded for this clonotype. The chain links TRBV15 to TRBJ2-1, with no clear D. CDR1 and CDR2 (germline): LNHNV, YYDKDF (reference sequence). The germline V and J ends were trimmed by 5 bases and 4 bases, with 9 bases remaining between them. The CDR3 totals 13 residues. CDR3 bases: TGTGCCACCAGCGTAGGGAAATACAATGAGCAGTTCTTC. It translates to CATSVGKYNEQFF.

This clonotype was seen a few times. CDR3 coding DNA: TGTGCCAGCAGTGGATACCGCGGGGGATCCTACGAGCAGTACTTC. Encoded protein: CASSGYRGGSYEQYF. The rearrangement links TRBV12-3 or TRBV12-4 to TRBJ2-7; TRBD2 matches 7 bases. This CDR3 has 15 residues. V dropped 5 bases and J dropped 1; count of bases not matched to a gene: 8.

This clonotype came up many times. The V and J genes are TRBV7-2 and TRBJ2-3; TRBD2 aligns across 8 bases. The CDR3 spans 15 residues. Trimming at V came to 5 bases and at J to 2 bases, leaving 6 bases not matched to a gene. In germline, CDR1 is SGHTA, CDR2 FQGNSA. The CDR3 protein is CASSQRRGVTDTQYF. The CDR3 bases are TGTGCCAGCAGCCAGCGGCGGGGGGTCACAGATACGCAGTATTTT.

This clonotype has ten or more counts. The J gene is TRBJ2-2, the V gene TRBV7-9; D gene unclear. Germline CDR1 is SEHNR and CDR2 is FQNEAQ (reference sequence). There are 15 residues in the CDR3. Trimming removed 1 base at V and 0 bases at J, with 6 bases between. The CDR3 is CASSLGATNTGELFF. As DNA, the CDR3 is TGTGCCAGCAGCTTAGGGGCCACGAACACCGGGGAGCTGTTTTTT. The complete variable domain, with remaining parts taken from reference TRBV7-9 and TRBJ2-2, reads DTGVSQNPRHKITKRGQNVTFRCDPISEHNRLYWYRQTLGQGPEFLTYFQNEAQLEKSRLLSDRFSAERPKGSFSTLEIQRTEQGDSAMYLCASSLGATNTGELFFGEGSRLTVL.

The V gene is TRBV7-9, the J gene TRBJ2-7, with a weak D call TRBD1 (6 bases). The germline V and J ends were trimmed by 6 bases and 3 bases, with 15 bases remaining between them. The germline gives CDR1 SEHNR, CDR2 FQNEAQ (reference sequence). This CDR3 has 14 residues. CDR3 bases: TGTGCCAGCAGGTCAGGGGACACCCACTACGAGCAGTACTTC. This codes for CASRSGDTHYEQYF.

This clonotype has a handful of counts. The chain combines TRBV10-3 with TRBJ1-4, with TRBD1 matching 7 bases. The CDR3 has 15 amino acids. Germline V gives CDR1 ENHRY, CDR2 SYGVKD. J lost 6 bases, V lost 4 bases, and 8 bases had no gene match. The CDR3 DNA reads as TGTGCCATCAGTGGACAGGGTCTGGAGGATGAAAAACTGTTTTTT. It translates to CAISGQGLEDEKLFF.